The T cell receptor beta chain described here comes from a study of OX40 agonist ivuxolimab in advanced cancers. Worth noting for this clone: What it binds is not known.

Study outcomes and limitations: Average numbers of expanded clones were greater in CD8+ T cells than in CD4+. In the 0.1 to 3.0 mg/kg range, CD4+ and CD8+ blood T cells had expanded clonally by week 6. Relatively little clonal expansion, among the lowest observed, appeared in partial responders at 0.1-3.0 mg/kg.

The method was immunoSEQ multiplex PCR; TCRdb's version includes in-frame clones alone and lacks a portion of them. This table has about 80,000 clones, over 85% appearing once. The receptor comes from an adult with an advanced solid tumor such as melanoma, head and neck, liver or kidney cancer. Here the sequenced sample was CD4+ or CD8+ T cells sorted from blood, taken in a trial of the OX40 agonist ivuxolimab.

For the CDR3, the DNA is TGTGCCAGCAGCTCAGACACAGTGTACGGCTACACCTTC. Encoded protein: CASSSDTVYGYTF. The V and J genes are TRBV11-1 and TRBJ1-2, with D hard to call. The CDR3 sequence is 13 residues long. V lost 4 bases and J 8 bases, leaving 14 bases between the germline ends. Germline V lookup: CDR1 SGHAT, CDR2 FQDESV (reference sequence).